Reported below is one T cell receptor (beta chain). Its antigen has not been determined. The input lacks base qualities; no much larger clone sits a single base away. The sample belongs to a study of vaccination and CD4 T cells after COVID-19 (dated by TCRdb to 2021 to 2024). About the study as a whole: Convalescent patients had a positive SARS-CoV-2 result on nasal swab PCR, and of these patients, some 10 had mild disease and one had severe disease. The convalescent cohort included six males and four females, with two Hispanic individuals, seven Caucasians, two Asians and one multiracial person. Two doses of either the Pfizer-BioNTech BNT162b2 vaccine (n=8) or the Moderna mRNA-1273 vaccine (n=2) were administered to participants. Post-COVID blood samples were collected from convalescent patients a median of approximately 93 days after diagnosis, with a range of roughly 35 to 180 days. Post-vaccine blood samples were taken a median of 72 days after the second vaccine dose, with a range of roughly 14 to 250 days. Culture stimuli were overlapping spike peptide pools from SARS-CoV-2 and from the common cold coronaviruses HCoV-NL63, HCoV-OC43 and HCoV-229E. Control cultures used a CEFX viral epitope pool as positive control, an HIV-1 Nef peptide pool as negative control, or no peptide. In under twelve COVID-19 convalescent patients and a few infection-naive healthy vaccine recipients, researchers compared the spike-specific CD4+ TCR repertoire from before mRNA vaccination with the repertoire from after.

The method was PCR. DNA from cultured CD4+ T cells underwent TCR sequencing with the Oncomine TCR Beta short-read assay at the Johns Hopkins FTIC core. Genomic DNA was extracted from the cultured CD4+ T cells with the QIAamp micro DNA kit. Oncomine TCR Beta libraries from cultured CD4+ T cells were pooled using unique dual indexes and sequenced on an Illumina iSeq 100. Per the source publication's procedure: Non-productive sequences were removed, and CDR3s not starting with C, not ending with F or W, or shorter than 7 amino acids were discarded. Antigen-specific clonotypes were identified using the MANAFEST web application through comparison of peptide-stimulated wells with reference and other culture wells. An FDR below 0.05, an odds ratio above 5, and a productive frequency above 0.1% in at least two of three replicate wells were required for clones to be considered positive. A clonotype counted as cross-reactive if it showed significant expansion both in the SARS-CoV-2 spike wells and in at least one common cold coronavirus spike condition. Similarity between CDR3 sequences was evaluated in R version 3.6.1 using Levenshtein distances (stringdist) and unrooted phylogenetic trees (ape). The public reads were reprocessed in TCRdb via fastp at Q25 and MiXCR, keeping in-frame beta chains. Rows with one shared CDR3 protein collapse into an entry with the most common genes and DNA. TCRdb's processing, not the authors', yielded these V and J calls. This sample comprises around 12,000 distinct CDR3 sequences, approximately 46% of them detected only once. The ten most abundant clones make up around 7.8% of the sample.

The study at large found these results: Only a relatively small number of convalescent patients were included in the study, and early timepoints following natural infection were not analyzed. Among the post-vaccine SARS-CoV-2-reactive clones in convalescent patients, a median around 85% showed up only after vaccination, which suggests vaccine-specific priming. Although the median number of SARS-CoV-2-reactive clonotypes went up from 20 to 25 after infection to 35 to 40 after vaccination, the increase was not significant. Nearly all vaccine-specific clones in convalescent patients (304 of 307) were mono-reactive for SARS-CoV-2 spike rather than cross-reactive with common cold coronaviruses.

The label giving this sample's treatment or condition can be read as: approximately 9-day PBMC culture with coronavirus spike peptide pools or control peptides (ViraFEST assay). The study used the ViraFEST assay, which expanded antigen-specific T cells with peptide pools and then identified expanded clonotypes by TCR sequencing. The convalescent patients' positive SARS-CoV-2 PCR tests fell between March and December 2020, which was before the Alpha, Beta and Delta variants emerged in the United States. Each well held two million PBMCs cultured with roughly 10 ug/ml peptide pools in IMDM containing around 5% human AB serum and around 10 IU/ml IL-2. On days 3 and 7, half of the culture medium was replaced with fresh IL-2-containing medium. CD4+ T cells were isolated after about 10 days of culture through negative selection using the EasySep CD4+ T cell isolation kit. PBMCs were separated from whole blood using Ficoll-Paque Plus gradient centrifugation and then either used fresh or cryopreserved at -140C. Culture conditions were generally each tested in triplicate wells.

The receptor comes from a human donor who had recovered from COVID-19. The starting material was CD4+ T cells from blood, cultured in vitro, obtained after SARS-CoV-2 vaccination.

The CDR3 protein sequence reads: CASSLISDTQYF. In nucleotide form, the sequence is TGTGCCAGCAGTTTAATCTCAGATACGCAGTATTTT. The chain is assembled from TRBV28 and TRBJ2-3; the D gene is not confidently resolved. Its CDR3 holds 12 amino acids, cysteine through phenylalanine. Only the CDR3 DNA is retained, 36 bases long and in frame from the first base. The junction carries 4 bases between V and J, which are trimmed by 2 bases and 4 bases respectively. From a lookup of the germline V gene, CDR1 and CDR2 are MDHEN and SYDVKM.